This T cell receptor (beta chain) originates from a study of identical twins. TCRdb passed the 5' RACE reads through MiXCR, listing each CDR3 protein once. Found here are 1.5 million to 2 million distinct CDR3 sequences, under 35% of them singletons; the top ten hold about 0.3%. This CDR3 spans 12 amino acids. General observations from the study: Zero-insertion findings could be partly confounded by invariant cells (MAIT and iNKT cells). Insertions were reduced in abundant cord blood beta clonotypes but not in memory repertoires.

As for this clonotype: Its antigen is unknown. One base away lies a much larger clone, so this may be a sequencing read error.

The chain uses TRBV12-3 or TRBV12-4 and TRBJ2-7; D tentatively reads TRBD1 or TRBD2 (5 bases each). The J call is doubtful: the DNA matches TRBJ2-4 better. Source material: cord blood. The TCR sequence derives from a newborn girl in good health. The CDR3 protein is CAGSRDRNIQYF. DNA for the CDR3: TGTGCCGGCAGTAGGGACCGCAACATTCAGTACTTC.